Detailed here is one TCR beta chain. The data were obtained in a study of blood T cell repertoires in COVID-19. Study-level background: Whether acute or convalescent, the COVID-19 samples came from the United States, Italy and Spain.

Trimming cost V 2 bases and J 1 base; bases outside gene matches: 4. Germline-derived CDR1 and CDR2 are MGHRA and YSYEKL. The CDR3 extends over 15 amino acids. As processed by the authors: Nucleated cell counts were estimated from reference gene primer amplification. Sequenced by immunoSEQ multiplex PCR; TCRdb stores in-frame clones only, minus some. For V, J and clone size, that table is used; D and trimming come from the DNA. The repertoire includes about 440,000 clones, about 90% of them detected once, and roughly 0.66% sits in the top ten. Those who participated ranged in age from roughly 18 to 89 years and resided in about two dozen US areas. Resolution of symptoms, clearance, or two negative PCRs was present in recovered Cohort 3 donors.

This sequence originates from a man in his late teens or twenties who had recovered from COVID-19. Specimen: PBMCs or T cells enriched from blood (not recorded which). The J gene is TRBJ1-1, the V gene TRBV4-1; the match to TRBD1 covers 7 bases. The CDR3 region has the DNA TGCGCCAGCAGCCAACAAGACAGGGCGAACACTGAAGCTTTCTTT. Amino acid sequence: CASSQQDRANTEAFF.